A selection of T cell receptor beta chains follows, all from one sample in a study of Graves' ophthalmopathy and Graves' hyperthyroidism. One entry per CDR3 protein, called by TCRdb with MiXCR from the multiplex PCR reads. The top ten clones hold roughly half of a sample with 230,000 or so distinct CDR3 sequences, around 45% of them seen once. Sequencing used peripheral blood. The receptors stem from an adult man with Graves' ophthalmopathy. Both conserved end residues are part of each CDR3. D genes are given only for firm matches. Size is omitted from some rows. Given values are once, few, many or a class for expanded clones.

>.|TRBV5-4|TRBJ1-2|.
TGTGCCAGCAGCTTGAATTCCGAAAGGGACACCTTC
CASSLNSERDTF
>TRBD2|TRBV20-1|TRBJ2-5|few
TGCAGTGCTAGCGTTGGACTAGCGGGGGAAGTCGAAGAGACCCAGTACTTC
CSASVGLAGEVEETQYF
>.|TRBV20-1|TRBJ2-5|.
TGCAGTGCTAGACGAGGGGCACAAGAGACCCAGTACTTC
CSARRGAQETQYF
>TRBD1|TRBV29-1|TRBJ2-2|.
TGCAGCGTTGGCGGGGCCGGGACAGGGGGAACCGGGGAGCTGTTTTTT
CSVGGAGTGGTGELFF
>.|TRBV29-1|TRBJ2-2|.
TGCAGCGTTGAAGATCCCCACGGAAAACACACCGGGGAGCTGTTTTTT
CSVEDPHGKHTGELFF
>.|TRBV7-3|TRBJ2-2|once
TGTGCCAGCAGCTTAATCGGGGGGCTGTTTTTT
CASSLIGGLFF
>.|TRBV29-1|TRBJ1-2|few
TGCAGCGTTCTTACTGACCATAGCTACACCTTC
CSVLTDHSYTF
>.|TRBV20-1|TRBJ2-7|few
TGCAGTGCTAGAAGATCGGCGGGCCCCACGGGGGAGCAGTACTTC
CSARRSAGPTGEQYF
>.|TRBV10-2|TRBJ2-7|.
TGTGCCAGCAGTTTATCGAGCACGGCCTACGAGCAGTACTTC
CASSLSSTAYEQYF
>.|TRBV20-1|TRBJ2-7|.
TGCAGTGCTAGAGTGGGGGGCTACGAGCAGTACTTC
CSARVGGYEQYF
>TRBD1|TRBV20-1|TRBJ2-5|.
TGCAGTGCTAGACAGGGGGCTCAGCCCCAGTACTTC
CSARQGAQPQYF
>TRBD1|TRBV7-2|TRBJ2-5|.
TGTGCCAGCAGCTTAAATCAGGGGGCGGGGTTATCGGAGACCCAGTACTTC
CASSLNQGAGLSETQYF
>TRBD1|TRBV6-4|TRBJ2-7|few
TGTGCCAGCAGCCGGACAGGGGGCATCCTCTCGCAGCAGTACTTC
CASSRTGGILSQQYF
>.|TRBV2|TRBJ1-5|.
TGTGCCAGCAGCGAACAGGGAAAGGGTCAGCCCCAGCATTTT
CASSEQGKGQPQHF
>TRBD1|TRBV7-2|TRBJ1-1|.
TGTGCCAGCAGCCAAACCGGGACAGCGAACACTGAAGCTTTCTTT
CASSQTGTANTEAFF